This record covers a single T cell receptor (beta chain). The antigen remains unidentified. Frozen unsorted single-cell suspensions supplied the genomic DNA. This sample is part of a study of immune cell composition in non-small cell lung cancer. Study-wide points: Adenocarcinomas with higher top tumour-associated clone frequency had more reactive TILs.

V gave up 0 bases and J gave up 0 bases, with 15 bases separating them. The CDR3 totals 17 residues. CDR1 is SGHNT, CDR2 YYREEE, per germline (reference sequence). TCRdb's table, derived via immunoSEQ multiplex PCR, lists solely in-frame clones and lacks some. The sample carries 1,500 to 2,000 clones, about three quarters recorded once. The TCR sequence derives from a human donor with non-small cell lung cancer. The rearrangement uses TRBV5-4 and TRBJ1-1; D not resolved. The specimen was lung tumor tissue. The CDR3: CASSLALGRSMNTEAFF. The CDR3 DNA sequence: TGTGCCAGCAGCTTGGCCCTGGGGAGATCCATGAACACTGAAGCTTTCTTT.